This T cell receptor (beta chain) comes out of a study of blood T cell repertoires in COVID-19. About the study: The samples span acute and convalescent COVID-19 from the United States, Italy and Spain.

The CDR3 consists of 14 residues. J lost 6 bases, V lost 5 bases, and 9 bases had no gene match. Looked up from germline, CDR1 is MGHDK and CDR2 is SYGVNS. Authors' methods: Amplifying reference gene primers gave estimates of nucleated cell counts. Profiling relied on immunoSEQ multiplex PCR, and the TCRdb table lists in-frame clones only, not all of them. V, J and clone size are those of that table, while D and trimming were read from the DNA. The repertoire holds about 200,000 clones, with 86% as singletons. Those enrolled, adults aged about 18 to 89 years, came from 24 US areas. Source material: PBMCs or T cells enriched from blood (not recorded which). This sequence originates from a man aged 40-55 years with acute COVID-19. The rearrangement links TRBV25-1 to TRBJ2-7; 8 nucleotides line up with TRBD2. CDR3 region: CASSSSGGPGEQYF. The CDR3 region has the DNA TGTGCCAGCAGTTCGTCGGGAGGGCCGGGCGAGCAGTACTTC.